This T cell receptor (beta chain) was documented in a study of monozygotic twins with inflammatory bowel disease. Notes on the study in general: The sharing of clonotypes with others was lower in IBD patients than in healthy twins, especially with disease activity.

Germline assignment: CDR1 SGHTA and CDR2 FQGNSA. The CDR3 is 13 amino acids. For each CDR3 protein, TCRdb gives one entry from its re-call of the 5' RACE reads, without DNA. The sample table sets out some 330,000 distinct CDR3 sequences. Remarks on this clonotype: Its cognate antigen is unknown.

This chain links TRBV7-2 with TRBJ1-1; TCRdb's D call, TRBD1, is unchecked because there is no DNA. Specimen: blood. This clonotype was obtained from a human donor with ulcerative colitis or Crohn's disease, or a healthy co-twin of an affected twin (not recorded which). CDR3 residues: CASRRTGDRLDFF.